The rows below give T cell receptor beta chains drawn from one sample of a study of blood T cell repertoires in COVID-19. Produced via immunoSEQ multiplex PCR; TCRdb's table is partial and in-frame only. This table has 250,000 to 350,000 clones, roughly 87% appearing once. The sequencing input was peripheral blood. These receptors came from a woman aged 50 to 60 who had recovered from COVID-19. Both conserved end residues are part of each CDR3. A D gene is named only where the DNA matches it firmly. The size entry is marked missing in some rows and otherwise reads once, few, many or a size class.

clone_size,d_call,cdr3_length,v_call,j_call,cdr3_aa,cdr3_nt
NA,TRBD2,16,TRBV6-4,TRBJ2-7,CASSARGRERRPEQYF,TGTGCCAGCAGTGCCCGCGGGCGGGAGAGACGGCCCGAGCAGTACTTC
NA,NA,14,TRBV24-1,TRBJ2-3,CATMGQVGTDTQYF,TGTGCCACCATGGGGCAAGTGGGCACAGATACGCAGTATTTT
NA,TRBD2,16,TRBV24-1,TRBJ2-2,CATSDFNSGGTGELFF,TGTGCCACCAGTGATTTTAATAGCGGGGGCACCGGGGAGCTGTTTTTT
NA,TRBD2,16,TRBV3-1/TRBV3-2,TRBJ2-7,CASSQLRGLGVDEQYF,TGTGCCAGCAGCCAGCTTAGGGGACTAGGTGTCGACGAGCAGTACTTC
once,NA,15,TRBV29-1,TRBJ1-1,CSVERGGGRVTEAFF,TGCAGCGTTGAAAGGGGAGGAGGGAGGGTCACTGAAGCTTTCTTT
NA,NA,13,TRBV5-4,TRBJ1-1,CASSYSVNTEAFF,TGTGCCAGCAGCTATAGCGTGAACACTGAAGCTTTCTTT
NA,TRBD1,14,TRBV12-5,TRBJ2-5,CASGQGTGIGTQYF,TGTGCTAGTGGTCAGGGGACAGGAATAGGGACCCAGTACTTC
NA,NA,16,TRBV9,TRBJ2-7,CASSGGNRAQAYEQYF,TGTGCCAGCAGCGGAGGGAACAGGGCGCAAGCCTACGAGCAGTACTTC
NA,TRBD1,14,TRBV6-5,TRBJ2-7,CASSTGQGVYEQYF,TGTGCCAGCAGTACGGGACAGGGGGTCTACGAGCAGTACTTC
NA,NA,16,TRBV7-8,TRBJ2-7,CASSLALAGSIYEQYF,TGTGCCAGCAGCTTAGCGCTCGCAGGGTCTATCTACGAGCAGTACTTC
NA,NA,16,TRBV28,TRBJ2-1,CASSSSVLQTYNEQFF,TGTGCCAGCAGTTCCTCCGTCCTTCAGACCTACAATGAGCAGTTCTTC
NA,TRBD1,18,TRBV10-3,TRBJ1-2,CAISESGTGAIKGRGYTF,TGTGCCATCAGTGAGTCGGGAACAGGGGCCATAAAAGGAAGAGGCTACACCTTC
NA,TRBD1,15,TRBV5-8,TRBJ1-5,CASSLEGGRIQPQHF,TGTGCCAGCAGCTTGGAAGGGGGCCGGATCCAGCCCCAGCATTTT
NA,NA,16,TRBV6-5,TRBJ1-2,CASSYQTSGGWGGYTF,TGTGCCAGCAGTTACCAAACGTCGGGGGGCTGGGGAGGCTACACCTTC
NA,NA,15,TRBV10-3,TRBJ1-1,CAISVRGGLDTEAFF,TGTGCCATCAGTGTCAGGGGTGGTTTGGACACTGAAGCTTTCTTT
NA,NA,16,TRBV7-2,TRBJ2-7,CASSLRSRGYPYEQYF,TGTGCCAGCAGCTTAAGGTCTCGAGGGTACCCCTACGAGCAGTACTTC
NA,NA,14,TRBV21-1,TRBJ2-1,CASSTRPARDEQFF,TGTGCCAGCAGCACAAGACCAGCTCGGGATGAGCAGTTCTTC
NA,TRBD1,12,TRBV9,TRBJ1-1,CASSTNRGEAFF,TGTGCCAGCAGCACCAACAGGGGTGAAGCTTTCTTT
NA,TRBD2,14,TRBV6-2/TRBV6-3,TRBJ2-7,CASSYGASGYEQYF,TGTGCCAGCAGTTACGGCGCTAGCGGCTACGAGCAGTACTTC
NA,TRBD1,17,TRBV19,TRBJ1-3,CASSIDRGQLSGNTIYF,TGTGCCAGTAGTATAGATCGGGGACAGCTCTCTGGAAACACCATATATTTT
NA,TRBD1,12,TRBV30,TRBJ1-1,CACHGTGTEAFF,TGTGCCTGTCACGGGACAGGCACTGAAGCTTTCTTT
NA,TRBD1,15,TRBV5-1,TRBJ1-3,CASSWTGGTGNTIYF,TGCGCCAGCAGCTGGACAGGGGGAACTGGAAACACCATATATTTT
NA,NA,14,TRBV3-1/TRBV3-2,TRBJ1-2,CASSQDAGFGGYTF,TGTGCCAGCAGCCAAGATGCCGGGTTCGGAGGCTACACCTTC
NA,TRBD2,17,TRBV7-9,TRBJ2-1,CASSSDPSGESYNEQFF,TGTGCCAGCAGCTCCGATCCGAGCGGGGAATCCTACAATGAGCAGTTCTTC
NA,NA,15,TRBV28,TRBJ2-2,CASSLWRHLTGELFF,TGTGCCAGCAGTTTATGGCGTCACCTAACCGGGGAGCTGTTTTTT
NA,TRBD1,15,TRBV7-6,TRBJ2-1,CASSRDRTPYNEQFF,TGTGCCAGCAGCAGGGACAGGACTCCCTACAATGAGCAGTTCTTC